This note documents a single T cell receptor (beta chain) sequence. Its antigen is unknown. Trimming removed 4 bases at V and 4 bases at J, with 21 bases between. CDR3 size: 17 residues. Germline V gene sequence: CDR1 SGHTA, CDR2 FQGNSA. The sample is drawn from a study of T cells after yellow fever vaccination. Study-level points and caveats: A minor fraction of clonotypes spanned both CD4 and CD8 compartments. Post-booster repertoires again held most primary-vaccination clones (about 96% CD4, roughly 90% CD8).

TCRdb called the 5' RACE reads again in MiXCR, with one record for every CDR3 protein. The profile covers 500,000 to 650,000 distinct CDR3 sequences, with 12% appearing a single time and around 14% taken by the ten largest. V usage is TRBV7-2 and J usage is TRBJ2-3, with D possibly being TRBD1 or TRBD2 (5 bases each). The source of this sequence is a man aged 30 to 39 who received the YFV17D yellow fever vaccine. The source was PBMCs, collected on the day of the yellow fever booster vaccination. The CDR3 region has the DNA TGTGCCAGCAGCTCCCGAATACTGACCCTGGGGGCAGATACGCAGTATTTT. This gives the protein CASSSRILTLGADTQYF.